These 9 T cell receptor beta chains came from one sample sequenced in a study of shared clonotypes between healthy human individuals (dated by TCRdb to 2020 to 2022). The library was generated by the immunoSEQ multiplex PCR assay. The immuneACCESS repertoire file appears here via TCRdb, limited to in-frame rearrangements. These files lack a portion of the clones; in checked studies, under half of the deficit traces to unresolved V genes, and the cause of the others is not known. Within this sample are about a million clones, with 70% to 85% of them counted one time only. Together, the top ten hold approximately 1.5% of the sample. Sample: memory CD4+ T cells sorted from blood. In the paper's terms, the cell subset or site label means: CD45RA-negative fraction. These TCRs come from a man between 18 and 29 years old in good health.

The rearrangement joins TRBV19 to TRBJ2-7; the D call may be TRBD1 or TRBD2 (5 bases each). This CDR3 comprises 15 residues. Germline V gene sequence: CDR1 LNHDA, CDR2 SQIVND (reference sequence). The V and J ends lost 2 bases and 0 bases respectively, with 11 bases between them. The CDR3 protein is CASSIPGRSSYEQYF. Written as DNA, the CDR3 is TGTGCCAGTAGTATACCGGGGCGAAGCTCCTACGAGCAGTACTTC.

The chain uses TRBV7-9 and TRBJ1-2, with D unresolved. This CDR3 spans 13 amino acids. Trimming stripped 1 base from V and 8 bases from J, with 11 bases between. Looked up from germline, CDR1 is SEHNR and CDR2 is FQNEAQ (reference sequence). The DNA for the CDR3 is TGTGCCAGCAGCTTAGGGGGTCCCCAAGGCTACACCTTC. This translates into CASSLGGPQGYTF.

This chain links TRBV10-1 with TRBJ2-3, with D perhaps matching TRBD2 (5 bases). Trimming removed 6 bases at V and 2 bases at J, with 9 bases between. This CDR3 has 13 residues. Germline CDR1 WNHNN, CDR2 SYGVQD (reference sequence). The CDR3 region has the DNA TGCGCCAGCAGCCCGCGGGCCACAGATACGCAGTATTTT. The encoded protein is CASSPRATDTQYF.

This chain joins TRBV7-9 and TRBJ2-2; no firm D call. Germline assignment: CDR1 SEHNR and CDR2 FQNEAQ (reference sequence). Deletions cut 6 bases from V and 7 bases from J, with 9 bases between. The CDR3 loop spans 12 amino acids. The CDR3: CASSRVDGELFF. Here the CDR3 DNA reads TGTGCCAGCAGTCGCGTGGACGGGGAGCTGTTTTTT.

This chain uses TRBV18 with TRBJ1-5; TRBD1 agrees at 8 bases. The germline gives CDR1 KGHSH, CDR2 LQKENI. CDR3 length: 14 residues. Losses at the gene ends were 5 bases for V and 6 bases for J; bases not matched to a gene: 6. CDR3 DNA sequence: TGTGCCAGCTCATCTCTTGACAGGGGTCAGCCCCAGCATTTT. Translating gives CASSSLDRGQPQHF. Looking up the rest from reference TRBV18 and TRBJ1-5 gives the full variable domain: NAGVMQNPRHLVRRRGQEARLRCSPMKGHSHVYWYRQLPEEGLKFMVYLQKENIIDESGMPKERFSAEFPKEGPSILRIQQVVRGDSAAYFCASSSLDRGQPQHFGDGTRLSIL.

The chain recombines TRBV18 with TRBJ1-1; D gene uncertain. The V gene's germline CDR1 is KGHSH and CDR2 LQKENI. V dropped 3 bases and J dropped 1 base, with 18 bases sitting between them. The CDR3 loop spans 17 amino acids. The DNA for the CDR3 is TGTGCCAGCTCACCGGTGGAGATACAAAGACCGAACACTGAAGCTTTCTTT. Translating it yields CASSPVEIQRPNTEAFF.

The table lists this clone with a count of one. The chain is built from TRBV6-4 and TRBJ2-2; perhaps TRBD2 as D (5 bases). The ends were cut back, 6 bases at V and 5 bases at J, with 16 bases in the middle. Germline CDR1 and CDR2: MRHNA and SNTAGT. The CDR3 has 15 amino acids. CDR3 protein: CASSELAVRTGELFF. CDR3 nucleotide sequence: TGTGCCAGCAGCGAGCTAGCCGTCCGTACCGGGGAGCTGTTTTTT.

V gene TRBV18 combines with J gene TRBJ1-4, with 8 bases lining up with TRBD1. The J segment lost 8 bases and the V segment lost 4 bases, leaving 6 bases of the junction unmatched. CDR1 is KGHSH, CDR2 LQKENI, per germline. The CDR3 spans 14 residues. DNA of the CDR3: TGTGCCAGCTCACGACAGGGGAAAGGCGAAAAACTGTTTTTT. Encoded protein: CASSRQGKGEKLFF. The variable domain in full, completed from reference TRBV18 and TRBJ1-4, reads NAGVMQNPRHLVRRRGQEARLRCSPMKGHSHVYWYRQLPEEGLKFMVYLQKENIIDESGMPKERFSAEFPKEGPSILRIQQVVRGDSAAYFCASSRQGKGEKLFFGSGTQLSVL.

This clone has a handful of counts. V is TRBV30 and J is TRBJ2-3; 7 nucleotides match TRBD1. Germline lookup yields CDR1 GTSNPN and CDR2 SVGIG (reference sequence). The CDR3 has 15 residues. V shed 0 bases, J shed 4 bases, and the junction held 7 bases outside the gene matches. CDR3 sequence: CAWSVETGWADTQYF. In DNA form, the CDR3 reads TGTGCCTGGAGTGTAGAGACAGGGTGGGCAGATACGCAGTATTTT.